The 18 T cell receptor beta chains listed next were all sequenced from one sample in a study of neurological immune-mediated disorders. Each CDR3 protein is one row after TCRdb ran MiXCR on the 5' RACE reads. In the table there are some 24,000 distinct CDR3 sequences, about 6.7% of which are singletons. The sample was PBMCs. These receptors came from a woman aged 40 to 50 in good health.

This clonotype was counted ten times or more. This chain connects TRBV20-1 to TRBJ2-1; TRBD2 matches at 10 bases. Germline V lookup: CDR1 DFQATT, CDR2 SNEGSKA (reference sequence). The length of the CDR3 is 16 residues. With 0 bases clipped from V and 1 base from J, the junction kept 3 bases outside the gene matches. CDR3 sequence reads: CSARESSGRSYNEQFF. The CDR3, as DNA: TGCAGTGCTAGAGAGAGTAGCGGGAGGTCCTACAATGAGCAGTTCTTC.

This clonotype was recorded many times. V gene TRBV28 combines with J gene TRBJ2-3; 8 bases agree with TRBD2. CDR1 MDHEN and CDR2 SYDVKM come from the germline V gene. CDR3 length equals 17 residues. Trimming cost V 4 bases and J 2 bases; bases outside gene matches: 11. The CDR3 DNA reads TGTGCCAGCAGTTCCCCGGGTAGCGGGAAAGTCACAGATACGCAGTATTTT. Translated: CASSSPGSGKVTDTQYF. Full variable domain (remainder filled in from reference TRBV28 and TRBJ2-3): DVKVTQSSRYLVKRTGEKVFLECVQDMDHENMFWYRQDPGLGLRLIYFSYDVKMKEKGDIPEGYSVSREKKERFSLILESASTNQTSMYLCASSSPGSGKVTDTQYFGPGTRLTVL.

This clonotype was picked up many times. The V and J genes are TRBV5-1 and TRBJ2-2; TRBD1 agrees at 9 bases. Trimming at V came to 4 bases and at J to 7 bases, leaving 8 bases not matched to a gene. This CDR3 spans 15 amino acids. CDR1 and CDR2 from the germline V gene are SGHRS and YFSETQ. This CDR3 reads CASSLRTGVGGELFF. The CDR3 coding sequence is TGCGCCAGCAGCCTGCGGACAGGGGTGGGCGGGGAGCTGTTTTTT.

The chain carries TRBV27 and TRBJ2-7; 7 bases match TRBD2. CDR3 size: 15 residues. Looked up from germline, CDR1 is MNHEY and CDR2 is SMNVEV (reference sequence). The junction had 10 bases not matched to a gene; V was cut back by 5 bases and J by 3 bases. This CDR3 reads CASSPLGEGRYEQYF. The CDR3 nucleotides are TGTGCCAGCAGTCCCCTGGGGGAGGGCCGCTACGAGCAGTACTTC.

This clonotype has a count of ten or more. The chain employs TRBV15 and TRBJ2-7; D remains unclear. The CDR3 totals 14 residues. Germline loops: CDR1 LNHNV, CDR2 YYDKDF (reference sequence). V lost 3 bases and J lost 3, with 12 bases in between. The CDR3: CATSSGAGVYEQYF. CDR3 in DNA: TGTGCCACCAGCAGCGGCGCTGGGGTCTACGAGCAGTACTTC.

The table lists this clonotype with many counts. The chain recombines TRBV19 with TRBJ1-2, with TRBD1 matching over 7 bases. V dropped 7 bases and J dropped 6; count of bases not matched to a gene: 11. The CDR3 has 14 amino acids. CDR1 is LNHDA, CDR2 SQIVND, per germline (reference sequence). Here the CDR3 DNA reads TGTGCCAGTACTCGCCCCGGGACAGCTCATGGCTACACCTTC. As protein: CASTRPGTAHGYTF.

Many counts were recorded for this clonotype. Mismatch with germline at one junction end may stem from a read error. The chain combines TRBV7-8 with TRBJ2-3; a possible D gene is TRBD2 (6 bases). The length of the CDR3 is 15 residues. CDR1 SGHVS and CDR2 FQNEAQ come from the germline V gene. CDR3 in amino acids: CASSLEQRLESRSCF. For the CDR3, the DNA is TGTGCCAGCAGCTTAGAACAGCGACTAGAGTCACGAAGTTGTTTT.

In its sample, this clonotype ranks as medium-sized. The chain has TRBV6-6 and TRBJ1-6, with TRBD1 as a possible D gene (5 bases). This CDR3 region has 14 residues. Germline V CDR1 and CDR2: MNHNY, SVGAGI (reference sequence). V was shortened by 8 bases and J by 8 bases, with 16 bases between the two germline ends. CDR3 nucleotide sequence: TGTGCCAGCTCTCGGGGGAGGGCGGATTCACCCCTCCACTTT. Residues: CASSRGRADSPLHF.

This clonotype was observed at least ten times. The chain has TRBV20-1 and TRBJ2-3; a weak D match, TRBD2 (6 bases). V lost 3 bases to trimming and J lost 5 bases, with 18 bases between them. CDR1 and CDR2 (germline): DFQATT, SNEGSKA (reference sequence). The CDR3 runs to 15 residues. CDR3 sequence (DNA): TGCAGTGCTAGGATGGACTATAGCGGAGGAGATACGCAGTATTTT. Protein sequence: CSARMDYSGGDTQYF.

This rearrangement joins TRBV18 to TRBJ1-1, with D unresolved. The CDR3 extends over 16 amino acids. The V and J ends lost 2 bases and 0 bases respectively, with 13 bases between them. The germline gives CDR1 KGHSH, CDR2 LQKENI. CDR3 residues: CASSPNVGRMNTEAFF. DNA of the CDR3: TGTGCCAGCTCACCAAACGTTGGGCGGATGAACACTGAAGCTTTCTTT.

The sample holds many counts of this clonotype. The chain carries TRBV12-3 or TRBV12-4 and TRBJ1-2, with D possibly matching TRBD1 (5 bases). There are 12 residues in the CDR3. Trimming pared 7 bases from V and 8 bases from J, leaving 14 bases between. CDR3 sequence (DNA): TGTGCCAGCATATCAGGGTATAGCGGCTACACCTTC. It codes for CASISGYSGYTF.

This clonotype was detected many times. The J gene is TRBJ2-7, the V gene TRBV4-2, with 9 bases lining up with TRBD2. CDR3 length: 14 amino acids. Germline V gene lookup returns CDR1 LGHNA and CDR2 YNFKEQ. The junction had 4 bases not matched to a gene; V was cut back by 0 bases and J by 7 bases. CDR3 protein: CASSQEREGQEQYF. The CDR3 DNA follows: TGTGCCAGCAGCCAAGAGCGGGAGGGCCAAGAGCAGTACTTC.

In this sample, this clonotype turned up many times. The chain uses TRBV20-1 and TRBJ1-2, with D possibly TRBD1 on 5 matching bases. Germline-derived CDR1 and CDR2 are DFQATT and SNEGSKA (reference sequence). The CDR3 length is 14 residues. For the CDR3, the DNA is TGCATCCTAGGGGACGCCAGTCGGATTACTGGCTACACCTTC. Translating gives CILGDASRITGYTF.

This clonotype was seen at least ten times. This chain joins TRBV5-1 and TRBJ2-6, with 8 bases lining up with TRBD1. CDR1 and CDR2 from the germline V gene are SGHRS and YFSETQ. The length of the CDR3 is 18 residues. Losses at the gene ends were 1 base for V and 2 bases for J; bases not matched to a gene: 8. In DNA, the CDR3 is TGCGCCAGCAGCTTGCTATCGCAGGGGGCTACTGGGGCCAACGTCCTGACTTTC. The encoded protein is CASSLLSQGATGANVLTF.

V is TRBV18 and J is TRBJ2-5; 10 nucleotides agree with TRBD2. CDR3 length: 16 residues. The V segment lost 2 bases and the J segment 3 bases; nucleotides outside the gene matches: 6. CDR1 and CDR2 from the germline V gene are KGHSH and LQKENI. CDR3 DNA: TGTGCCAGCTCACCAAAATCCGGGACTAGCGAAGAGACCCAGTACTTC. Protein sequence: CASSPKSGTSEETQYF.

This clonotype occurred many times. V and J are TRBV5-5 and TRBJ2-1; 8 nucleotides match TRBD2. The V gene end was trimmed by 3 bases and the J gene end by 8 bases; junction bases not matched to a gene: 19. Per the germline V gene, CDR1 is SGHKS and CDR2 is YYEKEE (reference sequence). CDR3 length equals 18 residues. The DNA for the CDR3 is TGTGCCAGCAGCTCCGGACCGGGAACGGGAGGGCCGTACGATGAGCAGTTCTTC. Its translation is CASSSGPGTGGPYDEQFF.

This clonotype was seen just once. CDR3 sequence: CASSRGFGQNGYTF. The CDR3 bases are TGCGCCAGCAGCCGGGGCTTTGGCCAAAATGGCTACACCTTC. The chain carries TRBV5-1 and TRBJ1-2, with D possibly being TRBD1 (5 bases). CDR1 is SGHRS and CDR2 is YFSETQ in the germline V gene. The CDR3 extends over 14 amino acids. V gave up 4 bases and J gave up 6 bases, with 16 bases separating them.

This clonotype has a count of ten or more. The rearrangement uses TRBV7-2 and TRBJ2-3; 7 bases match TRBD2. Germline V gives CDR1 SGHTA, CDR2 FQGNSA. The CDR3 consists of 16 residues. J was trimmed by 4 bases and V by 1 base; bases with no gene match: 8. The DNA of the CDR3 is TGTGCCAGCAGCTTAGGTGGGAGGGCTCCCCCAGATACGCAGTATTTT. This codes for CASSLGGRAPPDTQYF.